The 17 T cell receptor beta chains listed next were all sequenced from one sample in a study of blood T cell repertoires in COVID-19. Sequenced by immunoSEQ multiplex PCR; TCRdb stores in-frame clones only, minus some. Among about 360,000 clones listed, about 87% were seen once. Sequenced material: peripheral blood. Receptors were obtained from a human donor in a cohort sampled during active COVID-19.

This clone was detected only a few times. The chain recombines TRBV5-1 with TRBJ1-6; unclear D gene. This CDR3 is built from 17 residues. Germline V gives CDR1 SGHRS, CDR2 YFSETQ. V lost 7 bases, J lost 0 bases, and 17 bases lay in between. CDR3 nucleotide sequence: TGCGCCAGCCGACAAGGCGGGCCTAGCTCCTATAATTCACCCCTCCACTTT. Amino acids: CASRQGGPSSYNSPLHF.

The rearrangement links TRBV6-6 to TRBJ2-7, with TRBD2 as a possible D gene (5 bases). V lost 2 bases to trimming and J lost 7 bases, with 12 bases between them. Germline CDR1 and CDR2: MNHNY and SVGAGI (reference sequence). The CDR3 is 13 residues long. CDR3 coding DNA: TGTGCCAGCAGTTACGCGGACTGGGAGGAGCAGTACTTC. Translated, it gives CASSYADWEEQYF.

This clone was recorded only once. The gene calls are TRBV2 and TRBJ2-1, with TRBD1 as a possible D gene (6 bases). Between the trimmed V and J ends, which lost 4 bases and 0 bases, there was a span of 10 bases. This CDR3 has 15 residues. The V gene's germline CDR1 is SNHLY and CDR2 FYNNEI. CDR3: CASSGEGGSYNEQFF. DNA for the CDR3: TGTGCCAGCAGTGGGGAAGGGGGCTCCTACAATGAGCAGTTCTTC.

Written as DNA, the CDR3 is TGTGCCTGGAGTAGGGCGGGGAACACTGAAGCTTTCTTT. Translated: CAWSRAGNTEAFF. This chain uses TRBV30 with TRBJ1-1; D gene unclear. V shed 2 bases and J shed 1 base, with 8 bases lying between them. The germline V gene has CDR1 GTSNPN and CDR2 SVGIG (reference sequence). The CDR3 length is 13 residues.

This clone was recorded a few times. This sequence joins TRBV5-5 and TRBJ1-6, with D tentatively TRBD1 (6 bases). Trimming pared 4 bases from V and 4 bases from J, leaving 12 bases between. CDR3 length equals 15 residues. CDR1 is SGHKS, CDR2 YYEKEE, per germline (reference sequence). The CDR3 region has the DNA TGTGCCAGCAGCCCCAGGGGCCGTTATAATTCACCCCTCCACTTT. This codes for CASSPRGRYNSPLHF.

V is TRBV29-1 and J is TRBJ2-1; 7 positions agree with TRBD2. Germline values: CDR1 SQVTM, CDR2 ANQGSEA. The CDR3 runs to 13 residues. The V segment lost 6 bases and the J segment 7 bases; nucleotides outside the gene matches: 9. The CDR3 protein is CSVEASSGNEQFF. The CDR3 region has the DNA TGCAGCGTGGAGGCCAGTAGCGGGAATGAGCAGTTCTTC.

The rearrangement joins TRBV7-9 to TRBJ2-5, with 10 nucleotides matching TRBD2. The V gene's germline CDR1 is SEHNR and CDR2 FQNEAQ (reference sequence). The CDR3 has 14 residues. The V gene end was trimmed by 4 bases and the J gene end by 5 bases; junction bases not matched to a gene: 4. The CDR3 spells CASSSGLAVETQYF. CDR3 DNA sequence: TGTGCCAGCAGCTCAGGACTAGCGGTGGAGACCCAGTACTTC.

The J gene is TRBJ2-3, the V gene TRBV5-1; 7 bases are shared with TRBD2. The germline CDR1 and CDR2 sequences are SGHRS and YFSETQ. The CDR3 has 16 residues. After removal of 4 bases from V and 2 bases from J, the junction contained 10 bases not matched to a gene. CDR3 coding DNA: TGCGCCAGCAGCCCCCGAGATGCGGGGGACACAGATACGCAGTATTTT. Encoded protein: CASSPRDAGDTDTQYF.

The V call is TRBV21-1, the J call TRBJ1-5. TRBV21-1 is marked as a pseudogene. The CDR3 has 15 residues. The CDR3 reads CASSKRRGGNQPQHF. CDR3 nucleotide sequence: TGTGCCAGCAGCAAAAGGCGGGGTGGAAATCAGCCCCAGCATTTT.

This clone was observed once. The CDR3 region is CAWSGRTGGGYGYTF. The CDR3 nucleotides read TGTGCCTGGAGTGGAAGAACAGGGGGCGGCTATGGCTACACCTTC. V is TRBV30 and J is TRBJ1-2, with 9 bases fitting TRBD1. J lost 4 bases, V lost 1 base, and 7 bases had no gene match. The germline gives CDR1 GTSNPN, CDR2 SVGIG (reference sequence). The length of the CDR3 is 15 residues.

This clone was observed a single time. V and J are TRBV6-5 and TRBJ2-2; D is ambiguous. Germline values: CDR1 MNHEY, CDR2 SVGAGI. The length of the CDR3 is 13 residues. V dropped 4 bases and J dropped 6 bases, with 9 bases sitting between them. CDR3 DNA: TGTGCCAGCAGTTCCTCGTCCGCCGGGGAGCTGTTTTTT. Its translation: CASSSSSAGELFF.

This clone was detected once. V usage is TRBV5-4 and J usage is TRBJ2-7, with 11 bases lining up with TRBD2. The CDR3 loop spans 14 amino acids. The V and J ends lost 4 bases and 6 bases, in that order; junction bases with no gene match: 6. Per the germline V gene, CDR1 is SGHNT and CDR2 is YYREEE (reference sequence). In DNA form, the CDR3 reads TGTGCCAGCAGCAATAGCGGGGGGGCCTCCGAGCAGTACTTC. This encodes CASSNSGGASEQYF.

As for this clone: No DNA is shown, since the ends of the CDR3 on it are uncertain; the CDR3 is the one TCRdb lists. Here the CDR3 reads CASSWGQGSNTF. The rearrangement links TRBV5-8 to TRBJ1-2; the DNA was not used to check the table's D call, TRBD1. Germline CDR1 and CDR2: SGHTS and YDEGEE. Ends included, the CDR3 has 12 residues.

The chain is built from TRBV16 and TRBJ2-3, with D possibly TRBD1 on 5 matching bases. V was cut by 4 bases and J by 2 bases, with 10 bases left in between. From germline, CDR1 is KGHSY and CDR2 FQNENV. The CDR3 has 14 residues. The CDR3 DNA follows: TGTGCCAGCAGCCCCGGACACGCCACAGATACGCAGTATTTT. Protein product: CASSPGHATDTQYF.

V usage is TRBV7-9 and J usage is TRBJ2-6; D may be TRBD2 (7 bases). V was shortened by 1 base and J by 2 bases, with 12 bases between the two germline ends. There are 17 residues in the CDR3. CDR1 is SEHNR and CDR2 is FQNEAQ in the germline V gene (reference sequence). The CDR3 coding sequence is TGTGCCAGCAGCTTAGTGGGGGGGCCAACTGGGGCCAACGTCCTGACTTTC. It encodes CASSLVGGPTGANVLTF.

V and J are TRBV6-5 and TRBJ1-2; 7 bases are shared with TRBD1. Per germline, CDR1 MNHEY and CDR2 SVGAGI. Losses at the gene ends were 8 bases for V and 12 bases for J; bases not matched to a gene: 12. The CDR3 consists of 12 residues. The DNA for the CDR3 is TGTGCCAGCGGCTGGCAACAGGGGTTTAACACCTTC. Its translation: CASGWQQGFNTF.

The chain combines TRBV6-5 with TRBJ2-7; 11 bases agree with TRBD1. This CDR3 has 15 residues. Germline CDR1 is MNHEY and CDR2 is SVGAGI. V shed 5 bases, J shed 1 base, and the junction held 4 bases outside the gene matches. As DNA, the CDR3 is TGTGCCAGCAGTAAGGGGACAGGGGGGTCCTACGAGCAGTACTTC. This gives the protein CASSKGTGGSYEQYF.